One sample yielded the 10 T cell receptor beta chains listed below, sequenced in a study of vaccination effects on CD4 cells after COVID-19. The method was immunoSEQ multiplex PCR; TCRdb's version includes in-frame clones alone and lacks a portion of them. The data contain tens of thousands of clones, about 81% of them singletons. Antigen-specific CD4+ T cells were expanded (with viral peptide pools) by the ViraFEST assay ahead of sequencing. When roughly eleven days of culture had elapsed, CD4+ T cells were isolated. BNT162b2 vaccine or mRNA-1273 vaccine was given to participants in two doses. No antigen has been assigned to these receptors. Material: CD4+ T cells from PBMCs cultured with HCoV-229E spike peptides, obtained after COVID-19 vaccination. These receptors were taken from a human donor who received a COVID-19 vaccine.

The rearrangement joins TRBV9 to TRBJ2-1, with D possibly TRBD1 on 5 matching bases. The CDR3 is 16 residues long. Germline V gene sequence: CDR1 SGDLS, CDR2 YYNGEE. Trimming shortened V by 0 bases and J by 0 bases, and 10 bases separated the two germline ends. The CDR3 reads CASSVGGHSSYNEQFF. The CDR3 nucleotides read TGTGCCAGCAGCGTAGGCGGACACAGCTCCTACAATGAGCAGTTCTTC.

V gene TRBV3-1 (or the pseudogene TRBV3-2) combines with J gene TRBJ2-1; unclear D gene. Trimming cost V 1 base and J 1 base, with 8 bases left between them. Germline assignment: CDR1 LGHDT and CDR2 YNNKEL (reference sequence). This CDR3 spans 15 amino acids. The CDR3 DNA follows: TGTGCCAGCAGCCAAGGGCTTATTTCCTACAATGAGCAGTTCTTC. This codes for CASSQGLISYNEQFF.

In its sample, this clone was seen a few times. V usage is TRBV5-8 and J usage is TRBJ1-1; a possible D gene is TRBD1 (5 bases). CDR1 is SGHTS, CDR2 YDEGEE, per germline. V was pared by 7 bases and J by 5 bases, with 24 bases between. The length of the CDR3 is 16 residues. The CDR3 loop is CASPTTYKMGETEAFF. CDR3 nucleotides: TGTGCCAGCCCCACAACCTATAAAATGGGGGAAACTGAAGCTTTCTTT.

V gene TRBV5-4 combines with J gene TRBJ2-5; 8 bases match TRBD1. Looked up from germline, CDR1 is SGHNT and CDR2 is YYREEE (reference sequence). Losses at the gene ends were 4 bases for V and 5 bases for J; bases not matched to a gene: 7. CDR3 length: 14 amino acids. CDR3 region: CASSRDRGVETQYF. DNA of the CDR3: TGTGCCAGCAGCCGAGACAGGGGAGTGGAGACCCAGTACTTC.

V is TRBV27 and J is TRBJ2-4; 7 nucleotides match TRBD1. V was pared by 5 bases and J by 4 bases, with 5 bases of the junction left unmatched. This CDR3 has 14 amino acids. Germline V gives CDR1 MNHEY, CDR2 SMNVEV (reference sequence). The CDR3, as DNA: TGTGCCAGCAGTGACCCGGGACAGAAAAACATTCAGTACTTC. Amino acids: CASSDPGQKNIQYF.

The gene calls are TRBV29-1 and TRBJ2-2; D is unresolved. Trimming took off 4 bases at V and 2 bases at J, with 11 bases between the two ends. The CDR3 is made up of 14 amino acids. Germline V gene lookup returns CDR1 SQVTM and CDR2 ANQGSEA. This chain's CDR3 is CSVVTRINTGELFF. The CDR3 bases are TGCAGCGTTGTTACCAGGATTAACACCGGGGAGCTGTTTTTT.

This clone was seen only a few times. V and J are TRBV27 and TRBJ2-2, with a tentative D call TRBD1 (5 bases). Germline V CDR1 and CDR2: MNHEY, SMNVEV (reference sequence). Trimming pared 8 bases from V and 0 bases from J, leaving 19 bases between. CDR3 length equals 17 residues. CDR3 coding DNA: TGTGCCAGCGGCCCTCGGCCCCTGGGGCCGAACACCGGGGAGCTGTTTTTT. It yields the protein CASGPRPLGPNTGELFF.

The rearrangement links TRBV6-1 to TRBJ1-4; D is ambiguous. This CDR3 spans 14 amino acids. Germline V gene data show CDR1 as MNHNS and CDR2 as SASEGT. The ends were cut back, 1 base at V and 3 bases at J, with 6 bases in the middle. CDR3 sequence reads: CASSEGSSNEKLFF. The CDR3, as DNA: TGTGCCAGCAGTGAAGGCAGCTCTAATGAAAAACTGTTTTTT.

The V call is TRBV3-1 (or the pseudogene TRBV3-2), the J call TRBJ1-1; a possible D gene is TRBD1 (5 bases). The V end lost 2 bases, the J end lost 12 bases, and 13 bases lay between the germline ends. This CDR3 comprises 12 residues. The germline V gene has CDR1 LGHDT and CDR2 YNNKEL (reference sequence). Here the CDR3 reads CASSQSGRVTFF. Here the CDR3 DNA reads TGTGCCAGCAGCCAATCGGGCAGGGTAACTTTCTTT.

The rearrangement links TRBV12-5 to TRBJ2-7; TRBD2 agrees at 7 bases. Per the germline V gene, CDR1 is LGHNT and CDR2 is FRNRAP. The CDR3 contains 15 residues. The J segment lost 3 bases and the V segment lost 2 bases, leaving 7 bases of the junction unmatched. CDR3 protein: CASGLWDYFHYEQYV. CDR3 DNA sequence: TGTGCTAGTGGTTTGTGGGACTACTTTCACTACGAGCAGTACGTC.